The following is a TCR beta chain sequence with its context. Its matching antigen is unknown. The source of the sample is a study of shared clonotypes between healthy human individuals. Study-level background: The study drew on two women and three men aged 18 to 49 as donors. Study-level results: Sorted-subset sequencing was shown by rarefaction to be incomplete despite large depth. As a rule, naive subsets had a larger estimated richness than memory subsets.

J was trimmed by 2 bases and V by 6 bases; bases with no gene match: 11. CDR3 length: 16 amino acids. CDR1 is KGHSH and CDR2 is LQKENI in the germline V gene. The repertoire was sequenced with immunoSEQ multiplex PCR; TCRdb's copy has only in-frame clones and lacks some. The sample lists roughly 1,100,000 clones; around 76% were seen once. The sequencing input was memory CD4+ T cells sorted from blood. Noted subset: CD45RA-negative fraction. The TCR sequence derives from a man aged 18 to 30 in good health. The chain joins TRBV18 to TRBJ1-2; 8 positions agree with TRBD1. CDR3 loop: CASSLRGTGSNYGYTF. The DNA for the CDR3 is TGTGCCAGCTCCCTCAGGGGGACAGGATCGAACTATGGCTACACCTTC.